This T cell receptor beta chain emerged from a study of cytomegalovirus exposure and HLA in healthy donors (dated by TCRdb to about 2017). About the investigation overall: According to a later analysis, the roughly 120 validation repertoires were produced on the same platform as the 700 or so repertoires of the first cohort. The study aimed to test whether signatures of past pathogen exposure could be identified by cataloging public T cell receptors. Besides the first cohort of 666 subjects, a separate validation cohort made up of 120 different subjects was used. To predict cytomegalovirus infection status, the study brought together high-throughput TCR immunosequencing, statistical association of individual TCRs with disease status, and machine learning.

Donors formed part of the validation cohort, which comprised over a hundred subjects and was distinct from the first cohort of 666 subjects. The research as a whole found: A total of about 180 TCR beta chains were listed by the study as associated with cytomegalovirus. A later analysis had no HLA typing for the validation cohort, so co-occurrence there was scored across all 110 or so repertoires. It was suggested by the authors that the approach could potentially be generalized to other disease states and immunological phenotypes. Most TCR sequences were seen in very few donors, while some public TCRs were found in many individuals. In vitro tests confirmed that a few of the cytomegalovirus-associated TCR beta chains recognize cytomegalovirus antigens. Of the cluster scores, roughly 95% were above 0 in a later analysis, which found that TCRs clustered in the first cohort also tended to co-occur in the roughly 130 validation repertoires. The classifier was reported to diagnose cytomegalovirus status with high specificity and sensitivity in both the original and validation cohorts.

Concerning this clone itself: This receptor's antigen is unknown. Base qualities are not provided; no much larger clone lies one nucleotide away.

At the junction V is shortened by 2 bases and J by 5 bases; bases outside the gene matches: 4. Via the germline V gene, CDR1 is MGHRA and CDR2 YSYEKL. There are 16 amino acids in the CDR3, from cysteine to phenylalanine inclusive. The entry retains the CDR3 DNA only, 48 bases that are in frame from base 1. Library prep was done by the immunoSEQ multiplex PCR assay. The original pipeline was this. A statistical classification framework was built for diagnosing cytomegalovirus status from the catalog of TCR beta chain sequences. The source is immuneACCESS, and TCRdb retained only in-frame sequences with V and J called. Part of the clones is not carried over; for the studies checked, unresolved V genes explain less than half of this, and the remainder is unexplained. That table furnishes V, J and clone size, whereas the DNA furnished D and trimming. Here the sample has more than 300,000 clones; 86% occur a single time. The ten biggest clones cover over 0.75% of the sample.

This sequence originates from a woman aged 18-30 years in good health and CMV-seronegative. The specimen sequenced was PBMCs. The chain employs TRBV4-1 and TRBJ2-2, with 11 middle bases fitting TRBD1. The bases are TGCGCCAGCAGCCAACGGACAGGGGGCGCAACCGGGGAGCTGTTTTTT. This yields the protein CASSQRTGGATGELFF.